These T cell receptor beta chains were read from a single sample in a study of T cells in tuberculosis. The table came from immunoSEQ multiplex PCR; TCRdb's copy has only in-frame clones and leaves some out. The sample lists 20,000 to 25,000 clones; roughly nine tenths were seen once. The sample was PBMCs. These receptors all stem from a donor between 10 and 35 years old with latent tuberculosis or without tuberculosis infection. Both conserved end residues are part of each CDR3. A D gene is named only where the DNA matches it firmly. Size is omitted from some rows. Given values are once, few, many or a class for expanded clones.

d_call	v_call	clone_size	j_call	cdr3_nt	cdr3_aa
TRBD1	TRBV19	.	TRBJ2-7	TGTGCCACGGGGACAGCCGGAAGGGAGCAGTACTTC	CATGTAGREQYF
.	TRBV30	.	TRBJ1-2	TGTGCCTGGAGTGTTCTCGAGTTCCGTTATGGCTACACCTTC	CAWSVLEFRYGYTF
.	TRBV25-1	.	TRBJ1-1	TGTGCCAGCACCCGGGGAGGGTCGAACACTGAAGCTTTCTTT	CASTRGGSNTEAFF
.	TRBV11-2	.	TRBJ2-5	TGTGCCAGCACCCCTCCAGACCCCGGGGCCCAGTACTTC	CASTPPDPGAQYF
.	TRBV18	few	TRBJ1-1	TGTGCCAGCTCACCCTCTTCGGGAGGGCAGACTGAAGCTTTCTTT	CASSPSSGGQTEAFF
.	TRBV7-6	once	TRBJ2-1	TGTGCCAGCAGCTTAGATTTTTTTAACAATGAGCAGTTCTTC	CASSLDFFNNEQFF
.	TRBV2	.	TRBJ1-2	TGTGCCAGCAGTGAATTGCGGTCCTATGGCTACACCTTC	CASSELRSYGYTF
TRBD1	TRBV11-2	once	TRBJ1-1	TGTGCCAGCAGATTTAGGGGGACAGTGAACACTGAAGCTTTCTTT	CASRFRGTVNTEAFF
TRBD1	TRBV29-1	.	TRBJ1-1	TGCAGCGCCCAGAGGGGGACAGGGGGCGGTCGGTACCCGAACACTGAAGCTTTCTTT	CSAQRGTGGGRYPNTEAFF
TRBD1	TRBV14	.	TRBJ1-2	TGTGCCAGCAGTCAAGGGACAGCCTATGGCTACACCTTC	CASSQGTAYGYTF
.	TRBV29-1	.	TRBJ1-2	TGCAGCGTTGGGGGGGGAAACTATGGCTACACCTTC	CSVGGGNYGYTF
.	TRBV5-1	.	TRBJ1-4	TGCGCCAGCAGCTTGGATGGCGGGGAGAATGAAAAACTGTTTTTT	CASSLDGGENEKLFF
.	TRBV10-3	.	TRBJ1-1	TGTGCCATCATGGGTCAGGGAATTACTGAAGCTTTCTTT	CAIMGQGITEAFF
TRBD1	TRBV30	.	TRBJ2-5	TGTGCCTGGTCAGGGGGCTCGGAGACCCAGTACTTC	CAWSGGSETQYF
.	TRBV13	.	TRBJ2-7	TGTGCCAGCAGCCAGGATGGGTCCTACGAGCAGTACTTC	CASSQDGSYEQYF
TRBD2	TRBV7-8	.	TRBJ2-1	TGTGCCAGCAGCCTTCGGACTAGCGGGGGGGCAGGGAATGAGCAGTTCTTC	CASSLRTSGGAGNEQFF
.	TRBV10-1	once	TRBJ2-7	TGCGCCAGCAGTGAGTATGTACCTACCTACGAGCAGTACTTC	CASSEYVPTYEQYF
.	TRBV5-1	once	TRBJ2-7	TGCGCCAGCAGCTCCGGGACTTTTAGCTCCTACGAGCAGTACTTC	CASSSGTFSSYEQYF
.	TRBV10-3	once	TRBJ2-7	TGTGCCATCAGTGGCTCCCGCCAGGGTCCTGAGCAGTACTTC	CAISGSRQGPEQYF
TRBD1	TRBV5-5	.	TRBJ1-2	TGTGCCAGCAGCGACGGACAGGGATATGGCTACACCTTC	CASSDGQGYGYTF
.	TRBV2	.	TRBJ1-1	TGTGCCAGCAGTGAAGCGGAGCCCCATTATAGGTCCTCTGCGAACACTGAAGCTTTCTTT	CASSEAEPHYRSSANTEAFF
.	TRBV29-1	.	TRBJ1-5	TGCAGCGTCGCACAGGGTGATCAGCCCCAGCATTTT	CSVAQGDQPQHF
TRBD1	TRBV25-1	.	TRBJ2-7	TGTGCCAGCAGTGACTCGAAGGGACAGAGAACATACGAGCAGTACTTC	CASSDSKGQRTYEQYF
TRBD1	TRBV27	.	TRBJ2-7	TGTGCCAGCAGTTCCCCGGGACAGGGCCGTTCAATATACGAGCAGTACTTC	CASSSPGQGRSIYEQYF
.	TRBV15	once	TRBJ2-5	TGTGCCACCAGCAGAGATCCCAGGGCAGAGACCCAGTACTTC	CATSRDPRAETQYF
TRBD2	TRBV2	.	TRBJ2-1	TGTGCCAGCAGTGAGGGACTAGCGGGGGGGGCCCCTTACAATGAGCAGTTCTTC	CASSEGLAGGAPYNEQFF
.	TRBV19	.	TRBJ1-5	TGTGCCAGTAGTACCATAACGGGTCAGCCCCAGCATTTT	CASSTITGQPQHF
.	TRBV5-6	.	TRBJ2-2	TGTGCCAGCACCAAGGCGGACAGGAACACCGGGGAGCTGTTTTTT	CASTKADRNTGELFF
.	TRBV4-2	.	TRBJ2-7	TGTGCCAGCAGCCAAGGCGGCGGGGTGAACTACGAGCAGTACTTC	CASSQGGGVNYEQYF
.	TRBV7-2	.	TRBJ1-2	TGTGCCAGCAGCGTCGGGGCGGGATGGATCTATGGCTACACCTTC	CASSVGAGWIYGYTF
.	TRBV5-1	.	TRBJ1-2	TGCGCCAGCAGCTATGGAGAGGTTCCTCCTAACTATGGCTACACCTTC	CASSYGEVPPNYGYTF
TRBD1	TRBV11-2	.	TRBJ1-2	TGTGCCAGCAGCTTAGGGACAGGGGGTAACTATGGCTACACCTTC	CASSLGTGGNYGYTF
TRBD1	TRBV10-3	.	TRBJ1-1	TGTGCCATCAGCCGACAGGGGACTGAAGCTTTCTTT	CAISRQGTEAFF
TRBD1	TRBV25-1	.	TRBJ2-7	TGTGCCAGCAGTGGACTCCGGGACAGCACCTACGAGCAGTACTTC	CASSGLRDSTYEQYF
TRBD2	TRBV27	few	TRBJ2-5	TGTGCCAGCAATCCGGGGGGACCAAGGGGAGAGACCCAGTACTTC	CASNPGGPRGETQYF
.	TRBV28	.	TRBJ1-1	TGTGCCAGCTATAGCAAGAACACTGAAGCTTTCTTT	CASYSKNTEAFF
TRBD1	TRBV14	.	TRBJ1-1	TGTGCCAGCAGCCATTGGGGACAGGGAAACACTGAAGCTTTCTTT	CASSHWGQGNTEAFF
TRBD1	TRBV4-2	.	TRBJ1-5	TGTGCCAGCAGCCAATACACGGAGACAGGGCTTATGCCGAGCAATCAGCCCCAGCATTTT	CASSQYTETGLMPSNQPQHF
TRBD1	TRBV7-8	.	TRBJ2-6	TGTGCCAGCAGCCCTACAGGGGGAAGCTACTCTGGGGCCAACGTCCTGACTTTC	CASSPTGGSYSGANVLTF
.	TRBV2	.	TRBJ1-1	TGTGCCAGCAGTGAATTTAGAGGGGGCACTGAAGCTTTCTTT	CASSEFRGGTEAFF
TRBD1	TRBV6-5	.	TRBJ1-2	TGTGCCAGCAGTCAGGACAGGGCAGGGTGGGGCTACACCTTC	CASSQDRAGWGYTF
TRBD2	TRBV19	.	TRBJ2-3	TGTGCCAGTAGTAATCTTCAGGGACTAGCTGCGTCAGATACGCAGTATTTT	CASSNLQGLAASDTQYF
.	TRBV27	.	TRBJ2-2	TGTGCCAGCAGTTTGAGATCAGGCACCGGGGAGCTGTTTTTT	CASSLRSGTGELFF
.	TRBV5-8	.	TRBJ1-5	TGTGCCAGCAGCTTGGGCAGAATTTTCAATCAGCCCCAGCATTTT	CASSLGRIFNQPQHF
.	TRBV2	.	TRBJ1-5	TGTGCCAGCGGGAGCGGACTCAATCAGCCCCAGCATTTT	CASGSGLNQPQHF
.	TRBV6-6	.	TRBJ1-5	TGTGCCAGCAGTCAGACCACCCCAGGGCAGCCCCAGCATTTT	CASSQTTPGQPQHF
.	TRBV7-2	once	TRBJ1-2	TGTGCCAGCAGCCTAACGGACAGCTATGGCTACACCTTC	CASSLTDSYGYTF
TRBD1	TRBV4-3	.	TRBJ1-4	TGCGCCAGCAGCCTATCCCTCGGGACAGGGGGCGAAAAACTGTTTTTT	CASSLSLGTGGEKLFF
TRBD2	TRBV2	.	TRBJ2-1	TGTGCCAGCTGCGGGACTAGCGCTTACAATGAGCAGTTCTTC	CASCGTSAYNEQFF
.	TRBV10-2	.	TRBJ2-2	TGCGCCAGCAGTGATGGGGCAGAGCTGTTTTTT	CASSDGAELFF
TRBD2	TRBV4-1	.	TRBJ2-2	TGCGCCAGCAGCCGGCCGGGACTAGTGAACACCGGGGAGCTGTTTTTT	CASSRPGLVNTGELFF